A single sample gave rise to the 21 T cell receptor beta chains below, sequenced in a study of shared clonotypes between healthy human individuals. The method was immunoSEQ multiplex PCR; TCRdb's version includes in-frame clones alone and lacks a portion of them. Altogether 950,000 to 1,100,000 clones are present, around 74% being singletons, with the ten largest covering 1.4% to 1.5%. Material: memory CD4+ T cells sorted from blood. Specified subset: CD45RA-negative fraction. The receptor set was obtained from a man between 18 and 35 years old in good health.

This clone was seen only a few times. The CDR3: CSVGQGINEQFF. The CDR3, as DNA: TGCAGCGTTGGCCAGGGGATCAATGAGCAGTTCTTC. J is TRBJ2-1 and V is TRBV29-1; weak D call: TRBD1 (6 bases). Trimming left V 4 bases short and J 6 bases short, with 10 bases between. Germline V gene data show CDR1 as SQVTM and CDR2 as ANQGSEA. The CDR3 has 12 residues.

Regarding this clone: A read error may explain this, as a much larger clone is one base away. The V call is TRBV10-3, the J call TRBJ1-1, with a tentative D call TRBD1 (5 bases). CDR1 is ENHRY, CDR2 SYGVKD, per germline. The CDR3 consists of 15 residues. In DNA form, the CDR3 reads TGTGCCATCAGATCCCCCGCAGGGCCGAACATTGAAGCTTTCTTT. This translates into CAIRSPAGPNIEAFF.

This sequence joins TRBV6-1 and TRBJ1-4; D may be TRBD1 (5 bases). V lost 0 bases, J lost 1 base, and 12 bases lay in between. CDR1 and CDR2 from the germline V gene are MNHNS and SASEGT. There are 17 residues in the CDR3. The CDR3, as DNA: TGTGCCAGCAGTGAAGCCCACGGGGGACGAACTAATGAAAAACTGTTTTTT. Translated: CASSEAHGGRTNEKLFF.

The chain joins TRBV6-5 to TRBJ2-1; 7 nucleotides line up with TRBD2. The trim removed 6 bases at V and 9 bases at J, leaving 14 bases unmatched. The germline V gene encodes CDR1 MNHEY and CDR2 SVGAGI. The CDR3 extends over 15 amino acids. CDR3 loop: CASSYAWGGSAEQFF. The CDR3 bases are TGTGCCAGCAGCTACGCCTGGGGCGGGAGTGCTGAGCAGTTCTTC.

This chain connects TRBV30 to TRBJ2-1; D remains ambiguous. Trimming removed 1 base from V and 2 bases from J, with 3 bases in between. Germline V gene data show CDR1 as GTSNPN and CDR2 as SVGIG (reference sequence). The CDR3 spans 12 residues. CDR3 region: CAWSAAYNEQFF. As DNA, the CDR3 is TGTGCCTGGAGTGCGGCCTACAATGAGCAGTTCTTC.

The chain carries TRBV4-1 and TRBJ2-4; D remains ambiguous. CDR1 MGHRA and CDR2 YSYEKL come from the germline V gene. The ends were cut back, 0 bases at V and 0 bases at J, with 15 bases in the middle. The CDR3 spans 18 residues. CDR3 DNA: TGCGCCAGCAGCCAAGATCGTTGGGTGGAACTAGCCAAAAACATTCAGTACTTC. Translated: CASSQDRWVELAKNIQYF.

The chain carries TRBV7-2 and TRBJ2-7, with a possible D match to TRBD1 (5 bases). The CDR3 contains 13 residues. The germline V and J ends were trimmed by 4 bases and 6 bases, with 13 bases remaining between them. CDR1 and CDR2 (germline): SGHTA, FQGNSA. The CDR3 nucleotides are TGTGCCAGCAGCTCACACAGGTCCCTCGAGCAGTACTTC. It specifies CASSSHRSLEQYF.

The genes are TRBV5-1 and TRBJ1-2, with 11 bases aligning to TRBD1. The CDR3 spans 15 residues. Trimming took 4 bases from V and 6 from J; bases not matched to a gene: 8. Germline-derived CDR1 and CDR2 are SGHRS and YFSETQ. This chain's CDR3 is CASSVEGQGAHGYTF. The CDR3 DNA reads as TGCGCCAGCAGCGTGGAAGGACAGGGGGCGCATGGCTACACCTTC.

The chain uses TRBV7-9 and TRBJ2-7; TRBD1 or TRBD2 may be the D gene (5 bases each). The CDR3 spans 16 residues. Trimming left V 1 base short and J 0 bases short, with 13 bases between. CDR1 and CDR2 (germline): SEHNR, FQNEAQ (reference sequence). The CDR3 spells CASSLVPGPSSYEQYF. For the CDR3, the DNA is TGTGCCAGCAGCTTAGTGCCGGGGCCCAGCTCCTACGAGCAGTACTTC.

The chain links TRBV10-3 to TRBJ1-1; D gene ambiguous. The V gene lost 10 bases and the J gene lost 5 bases, with 17 bases spanning the gap. The CDR3 length is 13 residues. From germline, CDR1 is ENHRY and CDR2 SYGVKD. CDR3 residues: CATTRSQVTEAFF. CDR3 sequence (DNA): TGTGCCACCACAAGGAGCCAGGTGACTGAAGCTTTCTTT.

The V call is TRBV18, the J call TRBJ2-7; D ambiguous. The CDR3 covers 14 residues. Germline-derived CDR1 and CDR2 are KGHSH and LQKENI. V dropped 5 bases and J dropped 0 bases, with 11 bases sitting between them. The CDR3 DNA sequence: TGTGCCAGCTCAGTCGCAGGTAGCTCCTACGAGCAGTACTTC. Translation: CASSVAGSSYEQYF. Full variable domain (rest looked up from reference TRBV18 and TRBJ2-7): NAGVMQNPRHLVRRRGQEARLRCSPMKGHSHVYWYRQLPEEGLKFMVYLQKENIIDESGMPKERFSAEFPKEGPSILRIQQVVRGDSAAYFCASSVAGSSYEQYFGPGTRLTVT.

Comment on this clone: Other DNA sequences in this specimen translate into the identical CDR3. The gene calls are TRBV5-1 and TRBJ2-3; D unclear. Germline CDR1 and CDR2: SGHRS and YFSETQ. The CDR3 is 15 amino acids. V lost 4 bases and J 1 base, leaving 13 bases between the germline ends. In DNA, the CDR3 is TGCGCCAGCAGCCTAAGGAGTGGGGGCACAGATACGCAGTATTTT. Protein sequence: CASSLRSGGTDTQYF.

This rearrangement joins TRBV5-5 to TRBJ2-1, with TRBD1 as a possible D gene (6 bases). Trimming shortened V by 1 base and J by 8 bases, and 19 bases separated the two germline ends. Per the germline V gene, CDR1 is SGHKS and CDR2 is YYEKEE (reference sequence). The CDR3 has 16 amino acids. In DNA, the CDR3 is TGTGCCAGCAGCTTGTTCAGGGGCCGGGCTACGGATGAGCAGTTCTTC. It yields the protein CASSLFRGRATDEQFF.

The V gene is TRBV4-1, the J gene TRBJ2-3; D remains unclear. Germline loops: CDR1 MGHRA, CDR2 YSYEKL. CDR3 length: 14 residues. The V end lost 0 bases, the J end lost 2 bases, and 6 bases lay between the germline ends. CDR3 sequence reads: CASSQDVHTDTQYF. For the CDR3, the DNA is TGCGCCAGCAGCCAAGATGTGCACACAGATACGCAGTATTTT.

This clone was found once. The chain joins TRBV27 to TRBJ2-7; TRBD2 matches at 8 bases. Germline CDR1 MNHEY, CDR2 SMNVEV (reference sequence). J was trimmed by 11 bases and V by 3 bases; bases with no gene match: 9. This CDR3 contains 13 residues. This CDR3 reads CASSLNRAGREYF. CDR3 bases: TGTGCCAGCAGTTTGAACCGCGCCGGGAGGGAGTACTTC.

This clone came up many times. Here the CDR3 reads CASSSGDPTDTQYF. Here the CDR3 DNA reads TGTGCCAGCAGCTCCGGGGACCCCACAGATACGCAGTATTTT. The chain has TRBV7-2 and TRBJ2-3; D may correspond to TRBD1 or TRBD2 (5 bases each). CDR1 is SGHTA and CDR2 is FQGNSA in the germline V gene. V lost 4 bases and J lost 2, with 10 bases in between. The CDR3 is 14 amino acids. The whole variable domain, remainder taken from reference TRBV7-2 and TRBJ2-3, is GAGVSQSPSNKVTEKGKDVELRCDPISGHTALYWYRQSLGQGLEFLIYFQGNSAPDKSGLPSDRFSAERTGGSVSTLTIQRTQQEDSAVYLCASSSGDPTDTQYFGPGTRLTVL.

This clone appeared a few times. CDR3 sequence reads: CASSLDRSSNYGYTF. The CDR3, as DNA: TGTGCCAGCAGCTTAGACAGAAGCTCTAACTATGGCTACACCTTC. The chain joins TRBV7-2 to TRBJ1-2; D not certain. V was pared by 1 base and J by 0 bases, with 9 bases between. Germline V gives CDR1 SGHTA, CDR2 FQGNSA. The CDR3 contains 15 residues.

The chain combines TRBV2 with TRBJ1-6; 7 positions agree with TRBD1. Germline CDR1 SNHLY, CDR2 FYNNEI. The length of the CDR3 is 17 residues. The junction had 10 bases not matched to a gene; V was cut back by 1 base and J by 7 bases. The CDR3 sequence is CASSEGGTGTDNSPLHF. DNA for the CDR3: TGTGCCAGCAGTGAAGGAGGGACCGGGACAGACAATTCACCCCTCCACTTT.

The V and J genes are TRBV21-1 and TRBJ2-7. TRBV21-1 is tagged as a pseudogene. This CDR3 region has 19 residues. The CDR3 loop is CASWQFFQRGDARTYEQYF. The CDR3 coding sequence is TGTGCCAGCTGGCAGTTTTTCCAGAGGGGGGATGCCCGGACCTACGAGCAGTACTTC.

The chain is built from TRBV19 and TRBJ2-3; TRBD2 matches at 10 bases. Germline trimming cut 5 bases from V and 6 bases from J; bases unmatched to any gene: 14. The CDR3 consists of 17 residues. The germline V gene has CDR1 LNHDA and CDR2 SQIVND (reference sequence). The CDR3 is CASSLGASGGARDTQYF. In DNA form, the CDR3 reads TGTGCCAGTAGTCTGGGAGCTAGCGGGGGAGCCAGGGATACGCAGTATTTT.

The chain links TRBV5-6 to TRBJ2-2, with D possibly being TRBD1 (6 bases). V was cut by 3 bases and J by 4 bases, with 22 bases left in between. CDR3 length: 18 residues. Germline CDR1 reads SGHDT; CDR2 reads YYEEEE. CDR3 nucleotides: TGTGCCAGCAGCTCTTCTACCGGGACATTCGTGCGCACCGGGGAGCTGTTTTTT. Translating it yields CASSSSTGTFVRTGELFF.